The 9 T cell receptor beta chains below come from one sample, sequenced in a study of CD8 T cells in ankylosing spondylitis. Via MiXCR, TCRdb re-called the 5' RACE reads, giving one row per CDR3 protein. In the table there are 250,000 to 300,000 distinct CDR3 sequences, roughly 20% of which are singletons. Sequencing used blood, either unsorted or a sorted T cell fraction (not recorded which). Receptor source: a male donor with ankylosing spondylitis or in good health (not recorded which).

The rearrangement joins TRBV20-1 to TRBJ2-5; unclear D gene. The CDR3 is 14 amino acids. Trimming pared 0 bases from V and 4 bases from J, leaving 12 bases between. Germline CDR1 reads DFQATT; CDR2 reads SNEGSKA (reference sequence). The DNA of the CDR3 is TGCAGTGCTAGAGATCGGCGTTCCGGAGAGACCCAGTACTTC. Translation: CSARDRRSGETQYF.

This chain connects TRBV29-1 to TRBJ2-3, with 7 bases aligning to TRBD2. With 0 bases clipped from V and 0 bases from J, the junction kept 12 bases outside the gene matches. CDR1 SQVTM and CDR2 ANQGSEA come from the germline V gene. CDR3 size: 18 residues. In nucleotides, the CDR3 is TGCAGCGTTGAAGATGGGCCATCACAGCGGGGTAGCACAGATACGCAGTATTTT. Residues: CSVEDGPSQRGSTDTQYF.

The chain uses TRBV6-2 or TRBV6-3 and TRBJ2-7; 15 bases agree with TRBD2. The germline V gene has CDR1 MNHEY and CDR2 SVGEGT. The junction had 3 bases not matched to a gene; V was cut back by 5 bases and J by 4 bases. The CDR3 runs to 15 residues. The CDR3 reads CASSGGTSGRYEQYV. The CDR3 region has the DNA TGTGCCAGCAGTGGCGGGACTAGCGGGAGGTACGAGCAGTACGTC.

This chain connects TRBV5-1 to TRBJ2-1; D may match TRBD1 or TRBD2 (5 bases each). Germline loops: CDR1 SGHRS, CDR2 YFSETQ. Trimming shortened V by 7 bases and J by 1 base, and 12 bases separated the two germline ends. The CDR3 contains 14 residues. CDR3 coding DNA: TGCGCCAGCGGTCGTGAGGGGTCCTACAATGAGCAGTTCTTC. Residues: CASGREGSYNEQFF.

This clonotype was detected only a few times. The chain combines TRBV12-3 or TRBV12-4 with TRBJ1-2; maybe TRBD1 (5 bases). With 4 bases removed from V and 3 bases from J, the gap between germline ends came to 12 bases. The CDR3 spans 14 residues. CDR3 sequence (DNA): TGTGCCAGCAGTTCAGACGGGGGATACTATGGCTACACCTTC. Its translation: CASSSDGGYYGYTF.

The rearrangement uses TRBV20-1 and TRBJ1-2; possible D gene TRBD1, 5 bases. Trimming cost V 6 bases and J 1 base, with 12 bases left between them. Germline-derived CDR1 and CDR2 are DFQATT and SNEGSKA (reference sequence). This CDR3 region has 13 residues. Here the CDR3 DNA reads TGCAGTGCAACGACCCAGGGTAACTATGGCTACACCTTC. Translated: CSATTQGNYGYTF.

This clonotype was found once. The rearrangement joins TRBV14 to TRBJ2-2, with no clear D. This CDR3 contains 16 residues. In germline, CDR1 is SGHDN, CDR2 FVKESK. V was trimmed by 2 bases and J by 0 bases, leaving 10 bases between them. CDR3 in amino acids: CASSQYQLTNTGELFF. Here the CDR3 DNA reads TGTGCCAGCAGCCAATATCAGCTAACGAACACCGGGGAGCTGTTTTTT. Variable domain in full (rest from reference TRBV14 and TRBJ2-2): EAGVTQFPSHSVIEKGQTVTLRCDPISGHDNLYWYRRVMGKEIKFLLHFVKESKQDESGMPNNRFLAERTGGTYSTLKVQPAELEDSGVYFCASSQYQLTNTGELFFGEGSRLTVL.

This clonotype was seen a handful of times. The chain joins TRBV5-5 to TRBJ1-1; D is possibly TRBD1 (6 bases). In germline, CDR1 is SGHKS, CDR2 YYEKEE (reference sequence). The CDR3 contains 15 residues. With 1 base removed from V and 7 bases from J, the gap between germline ends came to 17 bases. The CDR3: CASSLFQGSYIEAFF. In DNA form, the CDR3 reads TGTGCCAGCAGCTTGTTCCAGGGGTCCTACATTGAAGCTTTCTTT.

To note about this clonotype: At one end the junction does not follow the germline gene, possibly because of a read error. The chain combines TRBV28 with TRBJ1-1; 7 bases line up with TRBD1. Germline lookup yields CDR1 MDHEN and CDR2 SYDVKM. The CDR3 is made up of 16 amino acids. Here the CDR3 DNA reads TGCGCCAGCAGCCATGACAGGGCCCAGAAGAACAGTGAAGCTTTCTTT. This gives the protein CASSHDRAQKNSEAFF.